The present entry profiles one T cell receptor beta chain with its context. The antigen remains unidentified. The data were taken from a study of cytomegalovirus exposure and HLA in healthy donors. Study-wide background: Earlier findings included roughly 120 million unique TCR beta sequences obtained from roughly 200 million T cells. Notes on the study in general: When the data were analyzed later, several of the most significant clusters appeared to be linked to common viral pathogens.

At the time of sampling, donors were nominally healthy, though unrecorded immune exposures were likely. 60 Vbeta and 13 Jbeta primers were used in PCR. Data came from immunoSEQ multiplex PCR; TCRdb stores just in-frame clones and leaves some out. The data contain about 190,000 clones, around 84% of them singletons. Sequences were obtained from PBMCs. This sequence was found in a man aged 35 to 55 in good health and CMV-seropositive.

CDR3 DNA sequence: TGTGCCAGCAGCTCCTCCGGACAGGGAGGACTAGCGGGAGGGCTTTCCTACGAGCAGTACTTC. Its protein is CASSSSGQGGLAGGLSYEQYF. V is TRBV28 and J is TRBJ2-7, with 15 bases identical to TRBD2. Germline V CDR1 and CDR2: MDHEN, SYDVKM. This CDR3 contains 21 residues. Trimming cost V 6 bases and J 1 base; bases outside gene matches: 19.